These T cell receptor beta chains were read from a single sample in a study of memory CD4+ T cells and cytomegalovirus serostatus. TCRdb keeps only in-frame clones here, not all; method: immunoSEQ multiplex PCR. Among 45,000 to 55,000 clones, roughly four fifths were seen once, and the ten largest hold roughly 1.7%. The source material was memory CD4+ T cells from blood. These receptors originate from an adult in good health and CMV-seronegative. Both conserved end residues are trimmed from each CDR3. The D gene is left open where the match is weak.

j_call | v_call | d_call | cdr3_aa
TRBJ2-5 | TRBV28 | TRBD1 | ASSLTGGGYQETQY
TRBJ1-2 | TRBV25-1 | . | ASSESGRDSGYGYT
TRBJ1-5 | TRBV27 | . | ASSGLYSNQPQH
TRBJ1-1 | TRBV7-9 | . | ASSLDLLGATEAF
TRBJ2-7 | TRBV28 | . | ASISEGHTYEQY
TRBJ2-1 | TRBV18 | TRBD2 | ASSPTLAGHNEQF
TRBJ2-1 | TRBV4-3 | TRBD2 | ASSQGLAGTANEQF
TRBJ2-5 | TRBV28 | TRBD1 | ASSSFGTEETQY
TRBJ1-2 | TRBV7-2 | TRBD1 | ASSSSRDSYGYT
TRBJ2-7 | TRBV5-1 | TRBD1 | ASSLPGQNYEQY
TRBJ2-7 | TRBV28 | . | ASSSERELW
TRBJ1-1 | TRBV6-1 | . | ASRVGHSNTEAF